Following are 21 T cell receptor beta chains from one sample sequenced in a study of cytomegalovirus exposure and HLA in healthy donors. The PCR had 60 Vbeta and 13 Jbeta primers. The data were produced by immunoSEQ multiplex PCR, yet TCRdb's version contains in-frame clones alone and is incomplete. This listing includes some 76,000 clones. The sample taken for sequencing was PBMCs. The receptors originated from a boy aged 10-17 years in good health and CMV-seronegative.

The rearrangement joins TRBV15 to TRBJ2-7; 8 bases match TRBD1. Trimming took 8 bases from V and 2 from J; bases not matched to a gene: 5. Germline assignment: CDR1 LNHNV and CDR2 YYDKDF (reference sequence). There are 13 residues in the CDR3. CDR3 amino acids: CATSGGHTYEQYF. CDR3 in DNA: TGTGCCACCTCAGGGGGCCATACCTACGAGCAGTACTTC.

The V and J genes are TRBV9 and TRBJ2-1, with 9 bases identical to TRBD2. Germline assignment: CDR1 SGDLS and CDR2 YYNGEE. The length of the CDR3 is 19 residues. Germline trimming cut 6 bases from V and 4 bases from J; bases unmatched to any gene: 20. CDR3 protein: CASTSGEGRLAGEYNEQFF. As DNA, the CDR3 is TGTGCCAGCACATCTGGCGAGGGGAGGTTAGCGGGGGAGTACAATGAGCAGTTCTTC.

The CDR3 here is CASSSLTGKSVHEQYF. The CDR3 nucleotides are TGCGCCAGCAGCTCCCTGACAGGGAAAAGTGTCCACGAGCAGTACTTC. The J gene is TRBJ2-7, the V gene TRBV5-1; 7 bases map to TRBD1. CDR1 SGHRS and CDR2 YFSETQ come from the germline V gene. The CDR3 is 16 amino acids. V was clipped by 3 bases and J by 5 bases; unmatched bases: 14.

The rearrangement joins TRBV2 to TRBJ1-1; 11 nucleotides match TRBD1. CDR1 and CDR2 (germline): SNHLY, FYNNEI. This CDR3 has 15 residues. The junction had 2 bases not matched to a gene; V was cut back by 2 bases and J by 3 bases. CDR3 sequence: CASSEPGQGDTEAFF. In DNA form, the CDR3 reads TGTGCCAGCAGTGAACCGGGACAGGGGGACACTGAAGCTTTCTTT.

The J gene is TRBJ1-1, the V gene TRBV9; 10 nucleotides line up with TRBD1. CDR1 and CDR2 from the germline V gene are SGDLS and YYNGEE. V shed 0 bases, J shed 2 bases, and the junction held 1 base outside the gene matches. CDR3 length equals 15 residues. In nucleotides, the CDR3 is TGTGCCAGCAGCGTAGGACAGGGGGCCAACACTGAAGCTTTCTTT. Its protein product is CASSVGQGANTEAFF.

J is TRBJ1-3 and V is TRBV4-1; possibly TRBD1 for D (5 bases). The germline V and J ends were trimmed by 0 bases and 0 bases, with 15 bases remaining between them. The germline V gene has CDR1 MGHRA and CDR2 YSYEKL. CDR3 length: 18 amino acids. The DNA of the CDR3 is TGCGCCAGCAGCCAAGATAGGGGCGCATCGAACTCTGGAAACACCATATATTTT. Translation gives CASSQDRGASNSGNTIYF.

The rearrangement uses TRBV7-9 and TRBJ2-1, with no clear D. V gave up 1 base and J gave up 5 bases, with 15 bases separating them. CDR1 is SEHNR and CDR2 is FQNEAQ in the germline V gene (reference sequence). This CDR3 contains 16 residues. CDR3 nucleotide sequence: TGTGCCAGCAGCTTAGTCACAGACGGCCCGAACAATGAGCAGTTCTTC. Translating gives CASSLVTDGPNNEQFF.

CDR3 sequence: CATSREIGGYTF. The CDR3 DNA is TGTGCCACCAGCAGGGAGATTGGTGGCTACACCTTC. The chain couples TRBV15 to TRBJ1-2; D unclear. Looked up from germline, CDR1 is LNHNV and CDR2 is YYDKDF (reference sequence). The CDR3 totals 12 residues. Deletions cut 3 bases from V and 7 bases from J, with 9 bases between.

The genes are TRBV30 and TRBJ1-1; a weak D match, TRBD1 (5 bases). Germline V gene sequence: CDR1 GTSNPN, CDR2 SVGIG (reference sequence). The CDR3 loop spans 13 amino acids. The V end lost 1 base, the J end lost 5 bases, and 11 bases lay between the germline ends. The CDR3 DNA reads as TGTGCCTGGAGTGGAGACAGAGCTACTGAAGCTTTCTTT. Residues: CAWSGDRATEAFF.

This chain uses TRBV19 with TRBJ2-5; D possibly corresponds to TRBD2 (6 bases). The CDR3 consists of 17 residues. CDR1 LNHDA and CDR2 SQIVND come from the germline V gene (reference sequence). Trimming removed 0 bases at V and 5 bases at J, with 19 bases between. The DNA for the CDR3 is TGTGCCAGTAGTATAGAATCTGGGAGGACCACGCGGGAGACCCAGTACTTC. Translation gives CASSIESGRTTRETQYF.

This chain connects TRBV5-1 to TRBJ2-1, with D perhaps TRBD2 (6 bases). Germline loops: CDR1 SGHRS, CDR2 YFSETQ. The CDR3 covers 13 residues. V lost 5 bases and J lost 5, with 11 bases in between. The CDR3 nucleotides read TGCGCCAGCAGACTAGCAGATCACAATGAGCAGTTCTTC. It yields the protein CASRLADHNEQFF.

This rearrangement joins TRBV7-2 to TRBJ2-7, with 13 bases identical to TRBD2. The CDR3 is made up of 15 amino acids. Germline values: CDR1 SGHTA, CDR2 FQGNSA. V lost 2 bases, J lost 7 bases, and 5 bases stayed unmatched. CDR3 in DNA: TGTGCCAGCAGCTTAAAAGGGACTAGCGGGATTGAGCAGTACTTC. Translated, it gives CASSLKGTSGIEQYF.

This chain links TRBV10-3 with TRBJ2-7, with D possibly being TRBD1 (6 bases). CDR1 ENHRY and CDR2 SYGVKD come from the germline V gene. V was cut by 5 bases and J by 4 bases, with 18 bases left in between. The CDR3 sequence is 15 residues long. The CDR3 DNA reads as TGTGCCATCAGTCGCCAGGGGAAATCCGGTTACGAGCAGTACTTC. The encoded protein is CAISRQGKSGYEQYF.

The rearrangement joins TRBV4-1 to TRBJ1-2; 8 bases line up with TRBD1. The CDR3 spans 18 residues. CDR1 and CDR2 from the germline V gene are MGHRA and YSYEKL. With 6 bases clipped from V and 2 bases from J, the junction kept 17 bases outside the gene matches. The CDR3 DNA follows: TGCGCCAGCAGAGAAGCTTCGAAACACAGGGGGACCAACTATGGCTACACCTTC. It translates to CASREASKHRGTNYGYTF.

This chain connects TRBV5-1 to TRBJ2-2, with a possible D match to TRBD1 (6 bases). The germline V gene encodes CDR1 SGHRS and CDR2 YFSETQ. Trimming cost V 2 bases and J 3 bases, with 11 bases left between them. CDR3 size: 15 residues. CDR3 sequence: CASSLQGRDTGELFF. The CDR3 DNA sequence: TGCGCCAGCAGCTTACAGGGAAGGGACACCGGGGAGCTGTTTTTT. The entire variable domain, with the rest obtained from reference TRBV5-1 and TRBJ2-2, is as follows: KAGVTQTPRYLIKTRGQQVTLSCSPISGHRSVSWYQQTPGQGLQFLFEYFSETQRNKGNFPGRFSGRQFSNSRSEMNVSTLELGDSALYLCASSLQGRDTGELFFGEGSRLTVL.

J is TRBJ1-2 and V is TRBV6-4, with TRBD1 matching 8 bases. Germline assignment: CDR1 MRHNA and CDR2 SNTAGT. The CDR3 length is 16 residues. Germline trimming cut 0 bases from V and 8 bases from J; bases unmatched to any gene: 11. The chain's CDR3 is CASSDSGQGARNGYTF. As DNA, the CDR3 is TGTGCCAGCAGTGACTCTGGCCAGGGGGCGCGAAACGGCTACACCTTC.

The rearrangement joins TRBV7-2 to TRBJ2-7; 10 bases line up with TRBD1. The V segment lost 0 bases and the J segment 6 bases; nucleotides outside the gene matches: 2. The CDR3 runs to 14 residues. In germline, CDR1 is SGHTA, CDR2 FQGNSA. DNA for the CDR3: TGTGCCAGCAGCTTAGCGGGGGACAGGGGCGAGCAGTACTTC. Protein sequence: CASSLAGDRGEQYF.

The rearrangement uses TRBV10-1 and TRBJ1-1; no reliable D call. Trimming left V 4 bases short and J 0 bases short, with 6 bases between. The length of the CDR3 is 13 residues. Germline V gives CDR1 WNHNN, CDR2 SYGVQD (reference sequence). The CDR3, as DNA: TGCGCCAGCAGTGGAGGCCTGAACACTGAAGCTTTCTTT. This gives the protein CASSGGLNTEAFF.

This chain joins TRBV6-1 and TRBJ2-3, with 9 bases lining up with TRBD2. The germline V gene has CDR1 MNHNS and CDR2 SASEGT. V shed 3 bases, J shed 2 bases, and the junction held 6 bases outside the gene matches. There are 16 residues in the CDR3. The CDR3 coding sequence is TGTGCCAGCAGTGACGGGCGGGGGGGCGACACAGATACGCAGTATTTT. Amino acid sequence: CASSDGRGGDTDTQYF.

The chain has TRBV2 and TRBJ1-1; 8 positions match TRBD1. Germline CDR1 is SNHLY and CDR2 is FYNNEI. With 5 bases clipped from V and 3 bases from J, the junction kept 5 bases outside the gene matches. The CDR3 is 14 amino acids. Here the CDR3 DNA reads TGTGCCAGCAGTCGGACAGGGTTTTACACTGAAGCTTTCTTT. This sequence encodes CASSRTGFYTEAFF.

CDR3 loop: CASSPSYEQYF. The CDR3 coding sequence is TGTGCCAGCAGTCCCTCCTACGAGCAGTACTTC. V is TRBV25-1 and J is TRBJ2-5; the D is unclear. Judging by the DNA end, TRBJ2-7 fits better; the J call may be wrong. The germline V gene encodes CDR1 MGHDK and CDR2 SYGVNS. This CDR3 has 11 amino acids.